The sequence of this T cell receptor (beta chain) was determined in a study of T cells in Graves' hyperthyroidism and ophthalmopathy. RNA transcripts provided the source from which TCR beta CDR3 regions were amplified. HTBI primers were employed in a first-round RT-PCR of the TCR CDR3. TCRdb analysed the multiplex PCR reads with MiXCR anew, one entry per CDR3 protein. The sample carries just under 750,000 distinct CDR3 sequences, just over 35% recorded once. This CDR3 is 14 amino acids long. Trimming stripped 7 bases from V and 8 bases from J, with 17 bases between. The sample comprised blood. The sequence was obtained from a woman between 35 and 50 years old with Graves' hyperthyroidism. This chain connects TRBV12-3 or TRBV12-4 to TRBJ2-2; the D gene is possibly TRBD2 (6 bases). The CDR3 DNA reads as TGTGCCAGCACCTTGGGACTCAAGTCAGGGGAGCTGTTTTTT. Its protein is CASTLGLKSGELFF.